The 19 T cell receptor beta chains presented below share a single source sample, sequenced in a study of OX40 agonist ivuxolimab in advanced cancers. The data were produced by immunoSEQ multiplex PCR, yet TCRdb's version contains in-frame clones alone and is incomplete. The table records 20,000 to 25,000 clones, under 85% of them present only once. The sequencing used CD4+ or CD8+ T cells sorted from blood, collected in a trial of the OX40 agonist ivuxolimab. All receptors come from an adult with an advanced solid tumor such as melanoma, head and neck, liver or kidney cancer.

This clone was seen a single time. The rearrangement uses TRBV1 and TRBJ2-7; whether TRBD2, the table's D call, matches the DNA was not checked. TRBV1 is a listed pseudogene. The CDR3 runs to 12 residues. This chain's CDR3 is CTSSPSRDEQYF. CDR3 DNA: TGCACCAGCAGCCCCTCTCGGGACGAGCAGTACTTC.

This sequence joins TRBV11-2 and TRBJ1-2; TRBD1 aligns across 9 bases. With 3 bases clipped from V and 1 base from J, the junction kept 3 bases outside the gene matches. CDR3 length: 15 amino acids. CDR1 SGHAT and CDR2 FQNNGV come from the germline V gene. The CDR3 coding sequence is TGTGCCAGCAGCTTCGGGACAGGGATTAACTATGGCTACACCTTC. Translating it yields CASSFGTGINYGYTF.

This chain's CDR3 is CAWSVQGNNSPLHF. The CDR3 bases are TGTGCCTGGAGTGTACAGGGAAACAATTCACCCCTCCACTTT. This chain connects TRBV30 to TRBJ1-6; tentative D call: TRBD1 (6 bases). Looked up from germline, CDR1 is GTSNPN and CDR2 is SVGIG (reference sequence). This CDR3 spans 14 amino acids. Trimming removed 0 bases at V and 7 bases at J, with 10 bases between.

This clone was seen once. The chain employs TRBV9 and TRBJ2-5, with 10 bases that match TRBD1. Germline CDR1 SGDLS, CDR2 YYNGEE. The V segment lost 4 bases and the J segment 0 bases; nucleotides outside the gene matches: 9. The CDR3 runs to 17 residues. CDR3 in DNA: TGTGCCAGCAGCTTAGTACCGGGACAGGGGAACCAAGAGACCCAGTACTTC. This gives the protein CASSLVPGQGNQETQYF.

This clone was picked up one time. The rearrangement links TRBV2 to TRBJ1-2; the D gene is possibly TRBD1 (6 bases). This CDR3 is 14 amino acids long. Germline V lookup: CDR1 SNHLY, CDR2 FYNNEI. The V gene lost 3 bases and the J gene lost 4 bases, with 12 bases spanning the gap. The CDR3 loop reads CASSERTALYGYTF. For the CDR3, the DNA is TGTGCCAGCAGTGAGAGGACAGCCCTCTATGGCTACACCTTC.

This rearrangement joins TRBV2 to TRBJ1-1; D gene uncertain. This CDR3 spans 14 amino acids. Trimming removed 6 bases at V and 4 bases at J, with 15 bases between. CDR1 is SNHLY and CDR2 is FYNNEI in the germline V gene. The DNA of the CDR3 is TGTGCCAGCAGGGCCGAGGTTGCCAGCACTGAAGCTTTCTTT. The encoded protein is CASRAEVASTEAFF. The full variable domain, with the rest looked up from reference TRBV2 and TRBJ1-1, is EPEVTQTPSHQVTQMGQEVILRCVPISNHLYFYWYRQILGQKVEFLVSFYNNEISEKSEIFDDQFSVERPDGSNFTLKIRSTKLEDSAMYFCASRAEVASTEAFFGQGTRLTVV.

The rearrangement joins TRBV7-9 to TRBJ1-1; D is unclear. This CDR3 comprises 15 residues. The germline gives CDR1 SEHNR, CDR2 FQNEAQ (reference sequence). The V gene lost 2 bases and the J gene lost 1 base, with 11 bases spanning the gap. The CDR3 reads CASSLFRGPNTEAFF. The DNA of the CDR3 is TGTGCCAGCAGCTTATTTCGGGGTCCGAACACTGAAGCTTTCTTT. The full variable domain, rest sourced from reference TRBV7-9 and TRBJ1-1, is DTGVSQNPRHKITKRGQNVTFRCDPISEHNRLYWYRQTLGQGPEFLTYFQNEAQLEKSRLLSDRFSAERPKGSFSTLEIQRTEQGDSAMYLCASSLFRGPNTEAFFGQGTRLTVV.

This chain connects TRBV6-6 to TRBJ1-6; D is possibly TRBD1 (6 bases). Trimming removed 2 bases from V and 13 bases from J, with 12 bases in between. The CDR3 spans 13 residues. The germline gives CDR1 MNHNY, CDR2 SVGAGI (reference sequence). Written as DNA, the CDR3 is TGTGCCAGCAGTTACACGGGACAAGCGCCCCTCCACTTT. Its protein is CASSYTGQAPLHF.

By its share, this clone is medium-sized. The rearrangement joins TRBV10-3 to TRBJ1-1; possibly TRBD1 for D (5 bases). Looked up from germline, CDR1 is ENHRY and CDR2 is SYGVKD. V lost 8 bases to trimming and J lost 11 bases, with 21 bases between them. The CDR3 consists of 13 residues. The DNA for the CDR3 is TGTGCCATCCGCTTAGATGGGACCGCCCAGGCTTTCTTT. Translation gives CAIRLDGTAQAFF.

This clone was picked up one time. The rearrangement uses TRBV5-5 and TRBJ1-5; weak D call: TRBD1 (5 bases). This CDR3 has 15 amino acids. Germline CDR1 and CDR2: SGHKS and YYEKEE (reference sequence). V shed 3 bases and J shed 0 bases, with 10 bases lying between them. The CDR3 spells CASSWGDFSNQPQHF. The CDR3, as DNA: TGTGCCAGCAGCTGGGGGGACTTTAGCAATCAGCCCCAGCATTTT.

The rearrangement links TRBV6-4 to TRBJ2-2, with no clear D. This CDR3 region has 13 residues. V lost 6 bases and J 2 bases, leaving 7 bases between the germline ends. Germline V gives CDR1 MRHNA, CDR2 SNTAGT. Written as DNA, the CDR3 is TGTGCCAGCAGGGACCGAAACACCGGGGAGCTGTTTTTT. This translates into CASRDRNTGELFF.

This sequence joins TRBV6-5 and TRBJ1-4; D perhaps matches TRBD1 (6 bases). The V and J ends lost 0 bases and 7 bases respectively, with 15 bases between them. This CDR3 region has 16 residues. Germline CDR1 is MNHEY and CDR2 is SVGAGI. In DNA, the CDR3 is TGTGCCAGCAGTTACTCCCCGACAGGTACAGCTGAAAAACTGTTTTTT. This codes for CASSYSPTGTAEKLFF.

Details on this clone: The junction does not match germline at one end; this may be a read error. The rearrangement joins TRBV30 to TRBJ1-2; D might be TRBD1 (5 bases). This CDR3 has 13 residues. Germline values: CDR1 GTSNPN, CDR2 SVGIG (reference sequence). The CDR3, as DNA: TGTGCCTGGAGTGTACATGACGGGGGGAATCTCTCCTTC. Its translation: CAWSVHDGGNLSF.

With regard to this clone: Different DNA sequences within this sample yield the same CDR3. The chain couples TRBV5-1 to TRBJ1-5; 7 bases are a match to TRBD1. This CDR3 contains 14 residues. From germline, CDR1 is SGHRS and CDR2 YFSETQ. Trimming took 5 bases from V and 2 from J; bases not matched to a gene: 4. For the CDR3, the DNA is TGCGCCAGCAGGCTGGGGACAGGCAATCAGCCCCAGCATTTT. Protein product: CASRLGTGNQPQHF.

V gene TRBV7-2 combines with J gene TRBJ1-3, with 9 bases identical to TRBD1. Germline CDR1 and CDR2: SGHTA and FQGNSA. Germline trimming cut 1 base from V and 2 bases from J; bases unmatched to any gene: 0. The CDR3 runs to 15 residues. CDR3 in DNA: TGTGCCAGCAGCTTAGACAGGGGGCCTGGAAACACCATATATTTT. Protein sequence: CASSLDRGPGNTIYF.

The rearrangement links TRBV7-6 to TRBJ2-2; 14 bases match TRBD2. Germline V gives CDR1 SGHVS, CDR2 FNYEAQ. This CDR3 has 16 residues. The junction had 4 bases not matched to a gene; V was cut back by 4 bases and J by 6 bases. The CDR3 DNA sequence: TGTGCCAGCAGCTCCCAGACTAGCGGGGGGGCCGGGGAGCTGTTTTTT. It specifies CASSSQTSGGAGELFF.

The gene calls are TRBV18 and TRBJ2-2, with TRBD2 matching over 7 bases. V shed 6 bases and J 4 bases; nucleotides not matched to a gene: 2. The germline V gene encodes CDR1 KGHSH and CDR2 LQKENI. The CDR3 has 13 residues. DNA for the CDR3: TGTGCCAGCTCCAGCGGGACCACCGGGGAGCTGTTTTTT. Its protein product is CASSSGTTGELFF.

In its sample, this clone was seen once. The rearrangement joins TRBV7-6 to TRBJ2-7, with a tentative D call TRBD1 (5 bases). Looked up from germline, CDR1 is SGHVS and CDR2 is FNYEAQ. Trimming removed 4 bases at V and 2 bases at J, with 15 bases between. The CDR3 consists of 15 residues. CDR3 region: CASSWTQGRAYEQYF. The CDR3 region has the DNA TGTGCCAGCAGCTGGACCCAGGGAAGGGCCTACGAGCAGTACTTC.

This clone was counted a few times. The V call is TRBV5-1, the J call TRBJ2-2, with D unresolved. This CDR3 region has 17 residues. The V gene lost 4 bases and the J gene lost 0 bases, with 16 bases spanning the gap. Germline CDR1 and CDR2: SGHRS and YFSETQ. CDR3 in DNA: TGCGCCAGCAGCCCGGGCATTGGACGGACGAACACCGGGGAGCTGTTTTTT. Translation: CASSPGIGRTNTGELFF.